Sequencing of this T cell receptor beta chain was carried out in a study of cytomegalovirus exposure and HLA in healthy donors. Study-wide context: A prior study identified just under 120 million unique TCR beta sequences from 150 million to 200 million T cells. Study findings and constraints: Altogether, some 160 TCR beta chains were recorded as cytomegalovirus-associated. Reports described diagnosis of cytomegalovirus status by the classifier as highly specific and sensitive. A later analysis associated some 18,000 TCR beta sequences with HLA alleles at a 0.05 false discovery rate.

Vbeta (60) and Jbeta (13) primers were used in the PCR. Sequencing was performed with immunoSEQ multiplex PCR; in TCRdb, only in-frame clones are kept and a portion is missing. The repertoire consists of about 100,000 clones, with roughly 70% occurring once and the leading ten covering roughly 10%. Germline V gene lookup returns CDR1 LNHDA and CDR2 SQIVND (reference sequence). Trimming removed 5 bases from V and 0 bases from J, with 5 bases in between. CDR3 size: 14 residues. About this clone itself: Its antigen is undetermined.

The rearrangement joins TRBV19 to TRBJ2-6; no clear D. This TCR was recovered from a man aged 35-49 years in good health and CMV-seropositive. Sequenced sample: PBMCs. The CDR3 protein is CASSSNSGANVLTF. The CDR3 nucleotides read TGTGCCAGTAGTTCAAACTCTGGGGCCAACGTCCTGACTTTC.